These 6 T cell receptor beta chains were sequenced from one sample in a study of cytomegalovirus exposure and HLA in healthy donors. 60 Vbeta and 13 Jbeta primers were used in PCR. Generated by immunoSEQ multiplex PCR, the TCRdb table keeps only in-frame clones and is missing some. The sample includes 70,000 to 80,000 clones, 78% of them seen just once. Sequenced input: PBMCs. These receptors came from a woman in her thirties or forties in good health and CMV-seropositive.

CDR3 coding DNA: TGTGCCAGCAGCTTGACAGACATTAGCAATCAGCCCCAGCATTTT. Translated, it gives CASSLTDISNQPQHF. V is TRBV28 and J is TRBJ1-5; TRBD1 might be the D (5 bases). The V and J ends lost 6 bases and 0 bases respectively, with 12 bases between them. Germline V gene lookup returns CDR1 MDHEN and CDR2 SYDVKM. This CDR3 is built from 15 residues.

This chain connects TRBV5-4 to TRBJ1-1; 8 nucleotides agree with TRBD1. CDR3 length: 15 residues. Germline V gene data show CDR1 as SGHNT and CDR2 as YYREEE (reference sequence). V was pared by 5 bases and J by 1 base, with 7 bases of the junction left unmatched. This CDR3 reads CASRISGGTNTEAFF. CDR3 DNA: TGTGCCAGCAGAATCTCAGGGGGCACGAACACTGAAGCTTTCTTT.

This clone was observed a few times. The rearrangement links TRBV10-2 to TRBJ2-7, with 7 bases identical to TRBD2. Germline lookup yields CDR1 WSHSY and CDR2 SAAADI. The CDR3 consists of 13 residues. Trimming removed 8 bases from V and 1 base from J; junction bases left unmatched: 5. The CDR3 sequence: CASGRGDSYEQYF. In nucleotides, the CDR3 is TGCGCCAGCGGCCGGGGGGATTCCTACGAGCAGTACTTC.

The chain combines TRBV4-1 with TRBJ1-2, with D unclear. Trimming stripped 0 bases from V and 8 bases from J, with 16 bases between. CDR1 and CDR2 from the germline V gene are MGHRA and YSYEKL. The CDR3 runs to 15 residues. This CDR3 is CASSQETTEVVGYTF. In DNA form, the CDR3 reads TGCGCCAGCAGCCAAGAAACGACCGAGGTCGTGGGCTACACCTTC.

This sequence joins TRBV4-1 and TRBJ1-1, with TRBD1 as a possible D gene (6 bases). The CDR3 runs to 15 residues. V was cut by 4 bases and J by 4 bases, with 16 bases left in between. Per germline, CDR1 MGHRA and CDR2 YSYEKL. The CDR3 protein is CASSPFTGLGTEAFF. CDR3 DNA sequence: TGCGCCAGCAGCCCCTTTACAGGGCTCGGCACTGAAGCTTTCTTT.

This clone was seen more than once but under ten times. V and J are TRBV27 and TRBJ2-1; weak D call: TRBD2 (6 bases). The CDR3 runs 13 residues. Trimming left V 4 bases short and J 9 bases short, with 13 bases between. Per the germline V gene, CDR1 is MNHEY and CDR2 is SMNVEV (reference sequence). In nucleotides, the CDR3 is TGTGCCAGCAGTTCAACCTCGGAGGGTGAGCAGTTCTTC. It yields the protein CASSSTSEGEQFF.